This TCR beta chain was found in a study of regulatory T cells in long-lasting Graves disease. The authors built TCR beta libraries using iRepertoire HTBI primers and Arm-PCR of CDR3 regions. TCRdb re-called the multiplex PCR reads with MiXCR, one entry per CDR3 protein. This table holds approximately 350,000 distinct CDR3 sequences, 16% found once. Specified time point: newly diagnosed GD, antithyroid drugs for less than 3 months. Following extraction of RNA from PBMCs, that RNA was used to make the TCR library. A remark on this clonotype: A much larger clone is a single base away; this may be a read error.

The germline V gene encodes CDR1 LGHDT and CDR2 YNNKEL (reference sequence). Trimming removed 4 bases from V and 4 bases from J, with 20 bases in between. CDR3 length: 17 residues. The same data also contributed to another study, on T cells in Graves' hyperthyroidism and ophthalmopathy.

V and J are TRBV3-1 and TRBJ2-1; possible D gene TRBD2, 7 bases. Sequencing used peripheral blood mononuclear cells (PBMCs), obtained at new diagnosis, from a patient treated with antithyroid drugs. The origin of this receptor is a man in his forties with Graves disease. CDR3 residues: CASSLGLVGGPYNEQFF. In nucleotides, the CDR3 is TGTGCCAGCAGCCTAGGACTAGTGGGGGGGCCATACAATGAGCAGTTCTTC.